This T cell receptor (beta chain) stems from a study of identical twins' blood T cells. Trimming pared 4 bases from V and 7 bases from J, leaving 8 bases between. The germline V gene has CDR1 LGHDT and CDR2 YNNKEL (reference sequence). This CDR3 spans 12 amino acids. This clonotype turned up a few times. A single record per CDR3 protein comes from TCRdb applying MiXCR to the 5' RACE reads. The sample has 300,000 to 400,000 distinct CDR3 sequences, roughly 30% seen once. The sequenced sample consisted of PBMCs. The chain couples TRBV3-1 to TRBJ2-1; weak D call: TRBD2 (6 bases). This TCR came from a woman aged 18 to 55 in good health. The DNA of the CDR3 is TGTGCCAGCAGCCGGGGGACTAATGAGCAGTTCTTC. Its protein product is CASSRGTNEQFF.